This TCR beta chain comes out of a study of PD-L1 blockade in urothelial cancer. CDR3 length: 13 residues. Per the germline V gene, CDR1 is SNHLY and CDR2 is FYNNEI. The V segment lost 5 bases and the J segment 6 bases; nucleotides outside the gene matches: 4. Here immunoSEQ multiplex PCR was the method, and the copy in TCRdb shows in-frame clones only, minus some. This sample has just over 40,000 clones; 70% to 90% occur once, and the top ten carry over 2.5%. Sample time point: peripheral blood 6 weeks after treatment start. Sample: PBMCs, taken around atezolizumab (anti-PD-L1) treatment. This clonotype was sampled from a man between 65 and 85 years old with urothelial cancer. V gene TRBV2 combines with J gene TRBJ2-3; 8 positions agree with TRBD2. The CDR3 region is CASSFRLADTQYF. CDR3 nucleotides: TGTGCCAGCAGTTTCAGACTAGCGGATACGCAGTATTTT.